This TCR beta chain was sequenced in a study of CD8+ T cells in alopecia areata. Across the study: Tofacitinib therapy took 6 to 18 months; 6 months off drug came after.

It was cDNA, reverse transcribed from extracted RNA, that served as the sequencing template. The method was immunoSEQ multiplex PCR; TCRdb's version includes in-frame clones alone and lacks a portion of them. The data show more than 95,000 clones, 61% seen once. This sample's treatment: oral pan-JAK inhibitor, 5-10 mg twice daily. The CDR3 loop spans 15 amino acids. Germline CDR1 and CDR2: SEHNR and FQNEAQ (reference sequence). The trim removed 5 bases at V and 6 bases at J, leaving 9 bases unmatched. The TCR comes from a human donor with alopecia areata. Sequences were derived from CD4+ T cells sorted from blood, sampled at week 4, from a patient treated with tofacitinib. The chain employs TRBV7-9 and TRBJ2-1; 8 bases map to TRBD2. CDR3 in amino acids: CASSASGTSPNEQFF. CDR3 bases: TGTGCCAGCAGCGCTTCCGGGACTAGTCCCAATGAGCAGTTCTTC.